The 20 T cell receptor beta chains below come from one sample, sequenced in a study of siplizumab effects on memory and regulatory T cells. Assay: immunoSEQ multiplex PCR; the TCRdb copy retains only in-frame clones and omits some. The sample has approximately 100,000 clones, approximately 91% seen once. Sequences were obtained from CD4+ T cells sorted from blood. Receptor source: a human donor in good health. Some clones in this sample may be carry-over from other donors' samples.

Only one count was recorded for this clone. CDR3 in DNA: TGTGCCAGCAGCCCCCCGGGGAGTCGGGAGCTGTTTTTT. It encodes CASSPPGSRELFF. V gene TRBV7-3 combines with J gene TRBJ2-2, with D possibly being TRBD2 (5 bases). With 5 bases removed from V and 9 bases from J, the gap between germline ends came to 13 bases. This CDR3 region has 13 residues. Germline loops: CDR1 SGHTA, CDR2 FQGTGA.

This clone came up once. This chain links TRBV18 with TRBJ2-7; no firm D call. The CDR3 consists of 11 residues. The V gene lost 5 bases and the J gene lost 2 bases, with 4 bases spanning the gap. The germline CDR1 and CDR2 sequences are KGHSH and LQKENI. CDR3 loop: CASSKAYEQYF. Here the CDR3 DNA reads TGTGCCAGCTCAAAGGCCTACGAGCAGTACTTC.

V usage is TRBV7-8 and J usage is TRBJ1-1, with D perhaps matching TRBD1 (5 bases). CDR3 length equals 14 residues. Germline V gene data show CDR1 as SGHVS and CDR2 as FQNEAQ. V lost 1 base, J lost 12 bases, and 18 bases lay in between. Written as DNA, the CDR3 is TGTGCCAGCAGCTTAGAAACGGGGGGGGTCGGCTCTTTCTTT. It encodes CASSLETGGVGSFF.

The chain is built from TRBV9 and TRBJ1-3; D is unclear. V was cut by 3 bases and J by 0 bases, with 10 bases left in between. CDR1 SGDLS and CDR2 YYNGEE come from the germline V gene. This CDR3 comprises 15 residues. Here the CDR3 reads CASSAAGYSGNTIYF. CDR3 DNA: TGTGCCAGCAGCGCCGCAGGCTACTCTGGAAACACCATATATTTT.

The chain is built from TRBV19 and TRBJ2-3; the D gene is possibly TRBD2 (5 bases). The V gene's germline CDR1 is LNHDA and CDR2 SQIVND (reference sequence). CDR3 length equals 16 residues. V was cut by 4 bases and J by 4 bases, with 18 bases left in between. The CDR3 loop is CASSKENSDKPDTQYF. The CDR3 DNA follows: TGTGCCAGTAGTAAGGAGAATAGCGATAAACCAGATACGCAGTATTTT.

The chain's CDR3 is CAISGNLETQYF. In DNA, the CDR3 is TGTGCCATCAGTGGTAATTTGGAGACCCAGTACTTC. The genes are TRBV10-3 and TRBJ2-5; D not resolved. The germline V and J ends were trimmed by 4 bases and 5 bases, with 8 bases remaining between them. This CDR3 contains 12 residues. Per the germline V gene, CDR1 is ENHRY and CDR2 is SYGVKD.

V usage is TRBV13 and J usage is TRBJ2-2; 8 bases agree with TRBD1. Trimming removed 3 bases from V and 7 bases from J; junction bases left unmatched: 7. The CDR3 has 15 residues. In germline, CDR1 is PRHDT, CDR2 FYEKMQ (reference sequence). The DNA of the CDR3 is TGTGCCAGCAGCTTTTTCAGGGGGCGTGACGGGGAGCTGTTTTTT. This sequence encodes CASSFFRGRDGELFF.

The DNA for the CDR3 is TGTGCCAGCAGTGACTCGGGGCAGCTTCCCTATGGCTACACCTTC. Encoded protein: CASSDSGQLPYGYTF. The chain joins TRBV6-4 to TRBJ1-2; D may be TRBD1 (5 bases). The V gene lost 0 bases and the J gene lost 4 bases, with 12 bases spanning the gap. CDR3 length: 15 amino acids. Germline-derived CDR1 and CDR2 are MRHNA and SNTAGT.

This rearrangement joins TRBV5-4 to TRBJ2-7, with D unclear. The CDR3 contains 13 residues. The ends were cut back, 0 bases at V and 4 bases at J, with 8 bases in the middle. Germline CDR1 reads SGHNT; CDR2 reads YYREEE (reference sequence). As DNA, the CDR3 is TGTGCCAGCAGCTTGGCGGGCTCTTACGAGCAGTACTTC. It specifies CASSLAGSYEQYF.

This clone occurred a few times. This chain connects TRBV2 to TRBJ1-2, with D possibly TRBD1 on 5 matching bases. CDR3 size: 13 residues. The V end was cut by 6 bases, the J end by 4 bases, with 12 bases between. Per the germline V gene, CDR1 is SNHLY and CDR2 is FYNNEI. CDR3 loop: CASRMTEGYGYTF. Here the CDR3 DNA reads TGTGCCAGCAGGATGACAGAGGGCTATGGCTACACCTTC. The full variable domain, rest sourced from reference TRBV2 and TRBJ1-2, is EPEVTQTPSHQVTQMGQEVILRCVPISNHLYFYWYRQILGQKVEFLVSFYNNEISEKSEIFDDQFSVERPDGSNFTLKIRSTKLEDSAMYFCASRMTEGYGYTFGSGTRLTVV.

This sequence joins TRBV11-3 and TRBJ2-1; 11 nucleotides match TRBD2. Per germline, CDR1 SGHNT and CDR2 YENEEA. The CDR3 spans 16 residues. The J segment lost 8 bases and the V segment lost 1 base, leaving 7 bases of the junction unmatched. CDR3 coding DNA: TGTGCCAGCAGCTTAGGGCTACTAGCGGGAGAGGATGAGCAGTTCTTC. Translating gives CASSLGLLAGEDEQFF. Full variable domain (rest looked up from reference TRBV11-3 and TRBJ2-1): EAGVVQSPRYKIIEKKQPVAFWCNPISGHNTLYWYLQNLGQGPELLIRYENEEAVDDSQLPKDRFSAERLKGVDSTLKIQPAELGDSAVYLCASSLGLLAGEDEQFFGPGTRLTVL.

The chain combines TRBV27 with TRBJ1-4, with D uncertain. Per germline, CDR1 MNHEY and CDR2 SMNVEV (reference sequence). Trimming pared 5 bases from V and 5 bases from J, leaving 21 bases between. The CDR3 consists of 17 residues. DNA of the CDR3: TGTGCCAGCAGTCCCCGAACAGAGAAAGACCTCAATGAAAAACTGTTTTTT. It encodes CASSPRTEKDLNEKLFF.

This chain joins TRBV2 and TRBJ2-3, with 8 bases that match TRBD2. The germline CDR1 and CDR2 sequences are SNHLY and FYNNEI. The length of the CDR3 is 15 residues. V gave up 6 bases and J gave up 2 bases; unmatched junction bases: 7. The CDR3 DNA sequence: TGTGCCAGCAGAGTCCGGGAGGGCCTCACAGATACGCAGTATTTT. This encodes CASRVREGLTDTQYF.

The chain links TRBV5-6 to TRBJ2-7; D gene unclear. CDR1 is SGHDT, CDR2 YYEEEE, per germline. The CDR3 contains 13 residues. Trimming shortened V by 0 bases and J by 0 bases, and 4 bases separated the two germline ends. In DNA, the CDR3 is TGTGCCAGCAGCTTGGCTGTCTCCTACGAGCAGTACTTC. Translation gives CASSLAVSYEQYF.

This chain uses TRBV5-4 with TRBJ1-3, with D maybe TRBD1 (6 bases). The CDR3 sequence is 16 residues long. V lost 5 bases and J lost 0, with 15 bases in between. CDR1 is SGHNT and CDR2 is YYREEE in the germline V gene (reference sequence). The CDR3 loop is CASSPGGAVSGNTIYF. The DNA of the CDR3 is TGTGCCAGCAGTCCGGGGGGGGCAGTCTCTGGAAACACCATATATTTT. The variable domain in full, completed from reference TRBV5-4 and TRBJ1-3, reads ETGVTQSPTHLIKTRGQQVTLRCSSQSGHNTVSWYQQALGQGPQFIFQYYREEENGRGNFPPRFSGLQFPNYSSELNVNALELDDSALYLCASSPGGAVSGNTIYFGEGSWLTVV.

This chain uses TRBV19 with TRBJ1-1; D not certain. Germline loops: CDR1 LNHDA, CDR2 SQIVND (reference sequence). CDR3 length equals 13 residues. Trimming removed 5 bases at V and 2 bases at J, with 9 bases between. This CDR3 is CASSGQLNTEAFF. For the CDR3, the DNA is TGTGCCAGTAGTGGCCAGCTTAACACTGAAGCTTTCTTT.

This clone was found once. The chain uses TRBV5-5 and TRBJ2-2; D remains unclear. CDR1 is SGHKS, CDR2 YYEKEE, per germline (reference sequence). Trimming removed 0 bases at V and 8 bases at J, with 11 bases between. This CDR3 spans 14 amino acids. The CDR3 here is CASSLGAAAGELFF. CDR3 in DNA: TGTGCCAGCAGCTTGGGTGCAGCTGCAGGGGAGCTGTTTTTT.

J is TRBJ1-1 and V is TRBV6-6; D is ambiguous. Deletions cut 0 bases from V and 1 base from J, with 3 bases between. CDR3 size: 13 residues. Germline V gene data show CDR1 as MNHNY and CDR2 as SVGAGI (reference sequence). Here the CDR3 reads CASSYSRNTEAFF. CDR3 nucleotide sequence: TGTGCCAGCAGTTACTCTCGGAACACTGAAGCTTTCTTT.

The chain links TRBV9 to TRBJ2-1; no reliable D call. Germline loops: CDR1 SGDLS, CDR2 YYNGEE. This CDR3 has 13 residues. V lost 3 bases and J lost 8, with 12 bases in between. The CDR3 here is CASSARGRDEQFF. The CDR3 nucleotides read TGTGCCAGCAGCGCCCGAGGTAGAGATGAGCAGTTCTTC.

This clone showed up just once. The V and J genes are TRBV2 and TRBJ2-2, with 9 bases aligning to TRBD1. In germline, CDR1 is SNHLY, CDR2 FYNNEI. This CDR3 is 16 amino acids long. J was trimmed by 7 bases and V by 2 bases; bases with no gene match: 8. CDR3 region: CASSETQGAINGELFF. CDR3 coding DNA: TGTGCCAGCAGTGAAACACAGGGGGCTATAAACGGGGAGCTGTTTTTT. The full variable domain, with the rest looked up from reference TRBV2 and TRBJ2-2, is EPEVTQTPSHQVTQMGQEVILRCVPISNHLYFYWYRQILGQKVEFLVSFYNNEISEKSEIFDDQFSVERPDGSNFTLKIRSTKLEDSAMYFCASSETQGAINGELFFGEGSRLTVL.